This T cell receptor (beta chain) was recovered during a study of blood T cell repertoires in COVID-19. Overall study: Sites across the United States, Italy and Spain contributed samples from acute and convalescent COVID-19. T cells, B-cell-depleted T cells, or PBMCs supplied cDNA or gDNA.

The CDR3 length is 13 residues. From germline, CDR1 is SEHNR and CDR2 FQNEAQ (reference sequence). J lost 7 bases, V lost 4 bases, and 7 bases had no gene match. Only in-frame clones appear in the TCRdb table, and some are missing; sequencing was by immunoSEQ multiplex PCR. The profile covers about 49,000 clones, with about four fifths appearing a single time and more than 2.5% taken by the ten largest. Sequencing was done on a sample of peripheral blood. The receptor comes from a woman aged 55-69 years with acute or convalescent COVID-19. The chain uses TRBV7-9 and TRBJ2-7; the match to TRBD2 covers 7 bases. The CDR3 spells CASSSRGTGEQYF. CDR3 DNA sequence: TGTGCCAGCAGCTCGCGGGGGACCGGAGAGCAGTACTTC.